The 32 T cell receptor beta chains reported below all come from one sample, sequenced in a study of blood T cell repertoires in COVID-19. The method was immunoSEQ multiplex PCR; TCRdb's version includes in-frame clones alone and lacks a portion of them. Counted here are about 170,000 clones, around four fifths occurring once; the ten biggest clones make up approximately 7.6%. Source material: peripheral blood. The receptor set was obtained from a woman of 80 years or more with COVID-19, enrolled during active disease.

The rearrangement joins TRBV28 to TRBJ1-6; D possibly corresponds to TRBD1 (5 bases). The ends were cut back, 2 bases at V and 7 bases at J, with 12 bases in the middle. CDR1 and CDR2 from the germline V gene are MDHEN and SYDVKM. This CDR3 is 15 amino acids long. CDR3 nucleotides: TGTGCCAGCAGTTTAGGGCCCCAGGGAAATTCACCCCTCCACTTT. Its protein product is CASSLGPQGNSPLHF.

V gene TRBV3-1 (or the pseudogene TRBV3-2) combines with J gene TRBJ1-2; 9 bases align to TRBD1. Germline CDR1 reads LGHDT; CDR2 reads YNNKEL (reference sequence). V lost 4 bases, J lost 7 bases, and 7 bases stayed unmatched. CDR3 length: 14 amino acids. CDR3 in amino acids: CASSPRNRGPGYTF. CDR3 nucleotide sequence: TGTGCCAGCAGCCCGCGCAACAGGGGGCCTGGCTACACCTTC.

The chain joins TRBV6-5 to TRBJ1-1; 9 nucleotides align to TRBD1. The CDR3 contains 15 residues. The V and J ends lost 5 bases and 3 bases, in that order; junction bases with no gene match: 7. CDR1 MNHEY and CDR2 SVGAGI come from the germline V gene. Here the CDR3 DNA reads TGTGCCAGCAGTCCTTGGACAGGGGCGGACACTGAAGCTTTCTTT. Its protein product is CASSPWTGADTEAFF.

Here the CDR3 reads CASRGQMNTEAFF. CDR3 nucleotide sequence: TGTGCCAGCAGGGGACAGATGAACACTGAAGCTTTCTTT. J is TRBJ1-1 and V is TRBV5-4, with TRBD1 matching 7 bases. The trim removed 5 bases at V and 0 bases at J, leaving 1 base unmatched. There are 13 residues in the CDR3. Germline CDR1 reads SGHNT; CDR2 reads YYREEE (reference sequence).

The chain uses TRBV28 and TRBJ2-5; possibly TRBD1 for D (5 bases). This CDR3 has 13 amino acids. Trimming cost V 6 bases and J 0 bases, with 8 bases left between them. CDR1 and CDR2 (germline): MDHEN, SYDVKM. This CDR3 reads CASRDRYQETQYF. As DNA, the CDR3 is TGTGCCAGCAGAGACAGATACCAAGAGACCCAGTACTTC.

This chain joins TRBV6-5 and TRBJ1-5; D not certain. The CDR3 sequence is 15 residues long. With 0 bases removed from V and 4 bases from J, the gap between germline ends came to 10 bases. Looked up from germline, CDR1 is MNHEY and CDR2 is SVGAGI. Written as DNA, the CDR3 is TGTGCCAGCAGTTACTCTTCCAGAAATAATCAGCCCCAGCATTTT. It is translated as CASSYSSRNNQPQHF.

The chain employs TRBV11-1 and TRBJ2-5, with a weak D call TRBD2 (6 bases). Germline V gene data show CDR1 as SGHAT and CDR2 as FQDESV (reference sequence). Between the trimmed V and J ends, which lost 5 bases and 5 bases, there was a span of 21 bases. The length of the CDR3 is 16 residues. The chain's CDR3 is CASSPKEGQGWETQYF. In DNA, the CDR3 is TGTGCCAGCAGCCCGAAGGAGGGGCAGGGTTGGGAGACCCAGTACTTC.

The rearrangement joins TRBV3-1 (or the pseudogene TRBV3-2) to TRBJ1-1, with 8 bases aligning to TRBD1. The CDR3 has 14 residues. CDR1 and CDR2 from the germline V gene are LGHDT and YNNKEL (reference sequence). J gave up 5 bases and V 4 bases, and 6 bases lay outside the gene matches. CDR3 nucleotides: TGTGCCAGCAGCCGTGGACAGGGTAGGACTGAAGCTTTCTTT. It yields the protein CASSRGQGRTEAFF.

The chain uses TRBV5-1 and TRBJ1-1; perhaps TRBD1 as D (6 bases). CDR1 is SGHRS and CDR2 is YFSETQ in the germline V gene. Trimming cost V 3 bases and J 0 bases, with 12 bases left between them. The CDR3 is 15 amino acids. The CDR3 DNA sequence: TGCGCCAGCAGCTCGGACAGACCCCTGAACACTGAAGCTTTCTTT. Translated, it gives CASSSDRPLNTEAFF.

The DNA for the CDR3 is TGTGCCAGCAGTGGAGGCTTGATGAACACTGAAGCTTTCTTT. Protein: CASSGGLMNTEAFF. The chain carries TRBV2 and TRBJ1-1; D gene ambiguous. There are 14 residues in the CDR3. V lost 4 bases to trimming and J lost 0 bases, with 9 bases between them. Germline-derived CDR1 and CDR2 are SNHLY and FYNNEI. Full variable domain (remainder filled in from reference TRBV2 and TRBJ1-1): EPEVTQTPSHQVTQMGQEVILRCVPISNHLYFYWYRQILGQKVEFLVSFYNNEISEKSEIFDDQFSVERPDGSNFTLKIRSTKLEDSAMYFCASSGGLMNTEAFFGQGTRLTVV.

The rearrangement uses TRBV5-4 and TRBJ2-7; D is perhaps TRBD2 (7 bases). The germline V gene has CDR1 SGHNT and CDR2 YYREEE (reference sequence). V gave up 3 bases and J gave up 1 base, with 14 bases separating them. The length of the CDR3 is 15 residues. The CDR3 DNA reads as TGTGCCAGCAGCTCGGGGGGCCCTGGATCCTACGAGCAGTACTTC. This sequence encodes CASSSGGPGSYEQYF.

The CDR3 loop reads CASSPPEQSYEQYF. CDR3 in DNA: TGTGCCAGCTCACCACCAGAACAGTCGTACGAGCAGTACTTC. The rearrangement joins TRBV18 to TRBJ2-7; D remains unclear. The length of the CDR3 is 14 residues. CDR1 and CDR2 from the germline V gene are KGHSH and LQKENI. The V gene lost 0 bases and the J gene lost 4 bases, with 10 bases spanning the gap.

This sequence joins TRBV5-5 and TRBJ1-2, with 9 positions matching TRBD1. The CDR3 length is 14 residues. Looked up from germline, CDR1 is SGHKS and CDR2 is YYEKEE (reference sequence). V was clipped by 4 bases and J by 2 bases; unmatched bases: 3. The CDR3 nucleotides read TGTGCCAGCAGCCCGGGGACAGGGAACTATGGCTACACCTTC. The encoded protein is CASSPGTGNYGYTF.

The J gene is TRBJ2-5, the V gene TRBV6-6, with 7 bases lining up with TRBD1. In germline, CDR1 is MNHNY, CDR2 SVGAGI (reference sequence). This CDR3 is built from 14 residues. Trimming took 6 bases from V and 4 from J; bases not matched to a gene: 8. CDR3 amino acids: CASRTGSAGETQYF. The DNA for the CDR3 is TGTGCCAGCAGGACAGGGTCGGCCGGAGAGACCCAGTACTTC.

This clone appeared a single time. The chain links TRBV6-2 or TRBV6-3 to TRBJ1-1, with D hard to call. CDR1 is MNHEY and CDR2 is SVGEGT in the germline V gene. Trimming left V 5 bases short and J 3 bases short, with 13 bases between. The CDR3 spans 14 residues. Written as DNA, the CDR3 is TGTGCCAGCAGTCGAAGCGGGAGCTACACTGAAGCTTTCTTT. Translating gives CASSRSGSYTEAFF.

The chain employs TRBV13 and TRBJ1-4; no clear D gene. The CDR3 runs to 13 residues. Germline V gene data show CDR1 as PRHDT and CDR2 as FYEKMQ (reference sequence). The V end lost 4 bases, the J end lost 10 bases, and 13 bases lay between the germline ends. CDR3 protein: CASSSLSRGKLFF. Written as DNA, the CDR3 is TGTGCCAGCAGCTCCCTCTCGCGGGGAAAACTGTTTTTT.

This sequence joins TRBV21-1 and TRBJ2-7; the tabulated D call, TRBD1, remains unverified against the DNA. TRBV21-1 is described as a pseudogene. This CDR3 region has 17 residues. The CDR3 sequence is CASSKGPWQGPSYEQYF. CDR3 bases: TGTGCCAGCAGCAAAGGTCCCTGGCAGGGGCCATCCTACGAGCAGTACTTC.

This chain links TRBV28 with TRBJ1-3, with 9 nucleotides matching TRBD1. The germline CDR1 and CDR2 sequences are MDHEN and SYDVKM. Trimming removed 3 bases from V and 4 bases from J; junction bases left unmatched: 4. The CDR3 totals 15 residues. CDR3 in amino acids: CASSFTGTGGNTIYF. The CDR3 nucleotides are TGTGCCAGCAGTTTCACCGGGACAGGGGGAAACACCATATATTTT.

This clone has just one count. The CDR3 here is CASSHRIPAEQFF. CDR3 coding DNA: TGTGCCAGCAGCCACAGGATCCCCGCCGAGCAGTTCTTC. J is TRBJ2-1 and V is TRBV5-8; possible D gene TRBD1, 5 bases. The V and J ends lost 4 bases and 10 bases respectively, with 15 bases between them. Germline V gene lookup returns CDR1 SGHTS and CDR2 YDEGEE. This CDR3 is built from 13 residues. Supplemented by reference TRBV5-8 and TRBJ2-1, the full variable domain reads EAGVTQSPTHLIKTRGQQATLRCSPISGHTSVYWYQQALGLGLQFLLWYDEGEERNRGNFPPRFSGRQFPNYSSELNVNALELEDSALYLCASSHRIPAEQFFGPGTRLTVL.

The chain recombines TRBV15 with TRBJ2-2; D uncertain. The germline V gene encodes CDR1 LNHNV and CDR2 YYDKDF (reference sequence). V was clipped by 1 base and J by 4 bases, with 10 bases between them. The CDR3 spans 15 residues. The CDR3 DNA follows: TGTGCCACCAGCAGAGCCGGTTACGGCACCGGGGAGCTGTTTTTT. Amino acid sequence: CATSRAGYGTGELFF.

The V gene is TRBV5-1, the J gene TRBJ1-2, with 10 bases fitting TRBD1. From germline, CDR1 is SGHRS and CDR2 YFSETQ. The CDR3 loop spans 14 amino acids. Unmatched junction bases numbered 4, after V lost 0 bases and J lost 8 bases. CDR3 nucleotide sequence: TGCGCCAGCAGCTTGGGACAGGGGGCTGACGGCTACACCTTC. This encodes CASSLGQGADGYTF.

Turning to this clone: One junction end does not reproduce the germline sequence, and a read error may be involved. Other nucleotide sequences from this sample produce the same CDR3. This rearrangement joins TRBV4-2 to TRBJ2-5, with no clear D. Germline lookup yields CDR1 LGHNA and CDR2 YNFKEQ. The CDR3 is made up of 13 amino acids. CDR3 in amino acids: CASSPSLSETQYF. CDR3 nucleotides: TGTGCCAGCAGCCCGAGTCTATCGGAGACTCAGTACTTC.

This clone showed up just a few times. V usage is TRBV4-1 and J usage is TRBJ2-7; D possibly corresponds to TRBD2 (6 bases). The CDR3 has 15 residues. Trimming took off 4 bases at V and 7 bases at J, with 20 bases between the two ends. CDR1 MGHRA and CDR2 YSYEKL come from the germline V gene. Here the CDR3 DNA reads TGCGCCAGCAGCCCCGAGATGGGGGGTTCGGGTGAGCAGTACTTC. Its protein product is CASSPEMGGSGEQYF.

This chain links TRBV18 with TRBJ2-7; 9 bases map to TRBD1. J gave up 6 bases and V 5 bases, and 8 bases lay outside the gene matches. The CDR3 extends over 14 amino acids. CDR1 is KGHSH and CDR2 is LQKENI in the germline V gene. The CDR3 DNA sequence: TGTGCCAGCTCAGGGACAGGGCAGACGGGCGAGCAGTACTTC. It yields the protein CASSGTGQTGEQYF. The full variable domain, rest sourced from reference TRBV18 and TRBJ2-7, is NAGVMQNPRHLVRRRGQEARLRCSPMKGHSHVYWYRQLPEEGLKFMVYLQKENIIDESGMPKERFSAEFPKEGPSILRIQQVVRGDSAAYFCASSGTGQTGEQYFGPGTRLTVT.

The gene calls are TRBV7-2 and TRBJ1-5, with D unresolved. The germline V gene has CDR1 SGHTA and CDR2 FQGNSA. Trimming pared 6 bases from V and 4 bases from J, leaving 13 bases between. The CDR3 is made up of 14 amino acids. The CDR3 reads CASSRRAENQPQHF. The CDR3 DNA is TGTGCCAGCAGTCGGCGGGCAGAGAATCAGCCCCAGCATTTT.

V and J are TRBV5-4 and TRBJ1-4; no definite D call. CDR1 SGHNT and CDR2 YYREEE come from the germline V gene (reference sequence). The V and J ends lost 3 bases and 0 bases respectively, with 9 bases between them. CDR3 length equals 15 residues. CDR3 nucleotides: TGTGCCAGCAGCTCCTCGGTTGCAACTAATGAAAAACTGTTTTTT. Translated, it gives CASSSSVATNEKLFF.

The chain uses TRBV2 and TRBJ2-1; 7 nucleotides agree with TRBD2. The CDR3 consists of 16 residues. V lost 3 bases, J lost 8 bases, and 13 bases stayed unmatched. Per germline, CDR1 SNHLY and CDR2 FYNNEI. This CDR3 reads CASSDQASGYGHEQFF. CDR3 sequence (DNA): TGTGCCAGCAGTGATCAGGCTAGCGGTTACGGCCATGAGCAGTTCTTC.

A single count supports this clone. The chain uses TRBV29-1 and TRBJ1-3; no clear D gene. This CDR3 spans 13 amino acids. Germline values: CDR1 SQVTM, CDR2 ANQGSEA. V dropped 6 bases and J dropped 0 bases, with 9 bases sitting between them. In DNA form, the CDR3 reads TGCAGCGTGGAGGACCGCTCTGGAAACACCATATATTTT. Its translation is CSVEDRSGNTIYF.

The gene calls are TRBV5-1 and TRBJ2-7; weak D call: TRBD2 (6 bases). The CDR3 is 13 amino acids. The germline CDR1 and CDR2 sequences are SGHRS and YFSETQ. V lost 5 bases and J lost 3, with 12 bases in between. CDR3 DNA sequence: TGCGCCAGCAGTTGGGACTCCTACTACGAGCAGTACTTC. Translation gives CASSWDSYYEQYF.

In DNA form, the CDR3 reads TGTGCCACCAGTGGGACAGGTACCTACGAGCAGTACTTC. Translating gives CATSGTGTYEQYF. The V gene is TRBV24-1, the J gene TRBJ2-7; 7 bases match TRBD1. V was clipped by 5 bases and J by 2 bases; unmatched bases: 2. Germline values: CDR1 KGHDR, CDR2 SFDVKD. The CDR3 length is 13 residues.

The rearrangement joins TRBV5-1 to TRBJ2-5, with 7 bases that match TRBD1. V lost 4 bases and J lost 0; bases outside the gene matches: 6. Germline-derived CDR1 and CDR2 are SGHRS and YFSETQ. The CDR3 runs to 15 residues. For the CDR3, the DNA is TGCGCCAGCAGCATCGGGACAGCGTACCAAGAGACCCAGTACTTC. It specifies CASSIGTAYQETQYF.

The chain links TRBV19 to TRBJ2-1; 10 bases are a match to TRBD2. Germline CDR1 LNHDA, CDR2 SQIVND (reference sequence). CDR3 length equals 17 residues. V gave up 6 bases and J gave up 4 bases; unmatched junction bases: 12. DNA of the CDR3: TGTGCCAGTAGCCTCAAGGGACTAGCGAGGGGGTACAATGAGCAGTTCTTC. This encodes CASSLKGLARGYNEQFF.